The sequence of this T cell receptor (beta chain) was determined in a study of cytotoxic CD8 clonotypes in ibrutinib-treated CLL. Clones were sequenced by immunoSEQ multiplex PCR, and TCRdb holds only the in-frame ones, with some missing. The sample has fewer than 400,000 clones; roughly 71% are singletons. The CDR3 spans 22 residues. The J segment lost 9 bases and the V segment lost 2 bases, leaving 32 bases of the junction unmatched. Looked up from germline, CDR1 is SQVTM and CDR2 is ANQGSEA. The chain links TRBV29-1 to TRBJ2-1; TRBD2 aligns across 9 bases. This receptor was identified in a human donor with chronic lymphocytic leukemia. The sequenced sample was PBMCs, obtained after 36 months of ibrutinib treatment. CDR3 protein: CSVERGPRVEYAGGRSTPEQFF. Here the CDR3 DNA reads TGCAGCGTTGAAAGGGGACCCCGGGTTGAGTATGCGGGAGGGCGGTCTACGCCTGAGCAGTTCTTC.